This T cell receptor beta chain was sequenced in a study of sequential checkpoint blockade in melanoma. Study-level background: Randomization was 1:1 between first-line nivolumab→ipilimumab and ipilimumab→nivolumab.

Treatment given: randomized to nivolumab then ipilimumab (arm A) or the reverse (arm B). No patient had prior DNA-damaging chemotherapy. From thawed PBMCs, live CD3+CD8+ cells negative for CD19 and CD56 were sorted. The repertoire was sequenced with immunoSEQ multiplex PCR; TCRdb's copy has only in-frame clones and lacks some. Among about 20,000 clones listed, about two thirds were seen once. Germline V gene sequence: CDR1 WSHSY, CDR2 SAAADI. V lost 0 bases and J 0 bases, leaving 6 bases between the germline ends. The CDR3 length is 15 residues. Source: CD8+ T cells sorted from blood (inferred from file names), taken from a patient given nivolumab and ipilimumab in sequence. The TCR sequence derives from a human donor with melanoma. V usage is TRBV10-2 and J usage is TRBJ2-1; D possibly corresponds to TRBD1 (6 bases). For the CDR3, the DNA is TGCGCCAGCAGTGAGTCAGGGGGCTCCTACAATGAGCAGTTCTTC. The encoded protein is CASSESGGSYNEQFF.